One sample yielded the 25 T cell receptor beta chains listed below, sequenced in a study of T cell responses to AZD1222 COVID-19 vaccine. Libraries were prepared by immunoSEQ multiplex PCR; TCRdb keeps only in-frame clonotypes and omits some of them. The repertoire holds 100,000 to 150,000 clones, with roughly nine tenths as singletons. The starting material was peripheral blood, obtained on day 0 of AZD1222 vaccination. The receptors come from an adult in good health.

The CDR3 sequence is CASSFQVESDGTLHF. For the CDR3, the DNA is TGTGCCAGCAGCTTCCAGGTTGAAAGTGATGGGACCCTCCACTTT. The chain employs TRBV7-2 and TRBJ1-6; D is uncertain. The CDR3 spans 15 residues. The germline V gene has CDR1 SGHTA and CDR2 FQGNSA. With 3 bases removed from V and 14 bases from J, the gap between germline ends came to 20 bases.

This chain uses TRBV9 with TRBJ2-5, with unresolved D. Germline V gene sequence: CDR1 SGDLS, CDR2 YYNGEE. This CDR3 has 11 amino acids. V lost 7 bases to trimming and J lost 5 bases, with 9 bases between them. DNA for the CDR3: TGTGCCAGCCCCCAACAGGAGACCCAGTACTTC. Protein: CASPQQETQYF.

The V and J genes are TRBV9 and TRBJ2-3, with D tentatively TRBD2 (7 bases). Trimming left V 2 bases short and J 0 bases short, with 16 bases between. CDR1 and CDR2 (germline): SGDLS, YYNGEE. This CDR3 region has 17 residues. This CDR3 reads CASSVPLGGGSTDTQYF. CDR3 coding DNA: TGTGCCAGCAGCGTCCCCCTAGGGGGGGGTAGCACAGATACGCAGTATTTT.

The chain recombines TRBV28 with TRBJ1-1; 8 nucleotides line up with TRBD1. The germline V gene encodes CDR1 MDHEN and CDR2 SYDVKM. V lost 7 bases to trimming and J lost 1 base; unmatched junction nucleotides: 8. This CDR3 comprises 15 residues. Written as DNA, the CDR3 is TGTGCCAGCACCCTTACAGGGGGATGGAACACTGAAGCTTTCTTT. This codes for CASTLTGGWNTEAFF.

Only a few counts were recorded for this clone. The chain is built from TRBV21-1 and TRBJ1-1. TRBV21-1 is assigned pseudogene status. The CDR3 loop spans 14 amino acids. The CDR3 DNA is TGTGCCATCCGGCCCCACAACGCGAACACTGAAGCTTTCTTT. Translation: CAIRPHNANTEAFF.

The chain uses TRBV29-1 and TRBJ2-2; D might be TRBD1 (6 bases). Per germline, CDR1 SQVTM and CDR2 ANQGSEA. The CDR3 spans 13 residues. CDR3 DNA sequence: TGCACCTTTCTGGACAGGAACACCGGGGAGCTGTTTTTT. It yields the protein CTFLDRNTGELFF.

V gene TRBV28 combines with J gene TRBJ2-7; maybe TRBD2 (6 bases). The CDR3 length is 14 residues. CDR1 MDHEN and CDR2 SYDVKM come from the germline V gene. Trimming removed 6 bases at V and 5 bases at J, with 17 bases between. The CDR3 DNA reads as TGTGCCAGCAGCTCAACGCCGCGGGGTCACGAGCAGTACTTC. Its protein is CASSSTPRGHEQYF.

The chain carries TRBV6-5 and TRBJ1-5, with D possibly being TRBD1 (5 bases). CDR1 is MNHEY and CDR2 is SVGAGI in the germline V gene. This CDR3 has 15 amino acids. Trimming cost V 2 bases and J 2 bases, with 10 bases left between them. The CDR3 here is CASSYGGVGNQPQHF. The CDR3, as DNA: TGTGCCAGCAGTTACGGAGGGGTCGGCAATCAGCCCCAGCATTTT.

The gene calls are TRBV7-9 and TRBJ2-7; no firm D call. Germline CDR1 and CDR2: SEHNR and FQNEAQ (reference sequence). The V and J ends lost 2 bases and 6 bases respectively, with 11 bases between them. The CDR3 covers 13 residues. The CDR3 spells CASSLRTSGEQYF. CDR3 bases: TGTGCCAGCAGCTTACGGACCTCCGGCGAGCAGTACTTC.

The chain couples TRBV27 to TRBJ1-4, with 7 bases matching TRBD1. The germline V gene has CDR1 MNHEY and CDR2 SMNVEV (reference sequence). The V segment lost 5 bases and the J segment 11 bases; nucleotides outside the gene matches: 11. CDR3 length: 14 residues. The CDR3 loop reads CASSLGGQGGKLFF. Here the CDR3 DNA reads TGTGCCAGCAGTCTAGGGGGCCAGGGAGGCAAACTGTTTTTT.

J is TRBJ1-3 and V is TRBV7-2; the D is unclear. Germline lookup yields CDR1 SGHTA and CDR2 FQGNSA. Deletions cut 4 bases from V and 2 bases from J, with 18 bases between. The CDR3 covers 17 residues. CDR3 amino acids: CASSSVSSVHPGNTIYF. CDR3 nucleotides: TGTGCCAGCAGCTCCGTCTCGTCAGTGCATCCTGGAAACACCATATATTTT.

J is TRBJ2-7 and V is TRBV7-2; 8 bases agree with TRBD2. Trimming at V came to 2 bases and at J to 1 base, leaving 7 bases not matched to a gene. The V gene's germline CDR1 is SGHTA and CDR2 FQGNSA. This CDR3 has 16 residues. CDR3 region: CASSLRTTSGSYEQYF. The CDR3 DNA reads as TGTGCCAGCAGCTTACGGACCACTAGCGGATCCTACGAGCAGTACTTC.

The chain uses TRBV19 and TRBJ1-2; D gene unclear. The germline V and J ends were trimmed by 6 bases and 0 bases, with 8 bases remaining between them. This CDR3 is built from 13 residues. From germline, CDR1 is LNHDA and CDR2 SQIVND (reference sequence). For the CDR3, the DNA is TGTGCCAGTAGCTTGACTTCTAACTATGGCTACACCTTC. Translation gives CASSLTSNYGYTF.

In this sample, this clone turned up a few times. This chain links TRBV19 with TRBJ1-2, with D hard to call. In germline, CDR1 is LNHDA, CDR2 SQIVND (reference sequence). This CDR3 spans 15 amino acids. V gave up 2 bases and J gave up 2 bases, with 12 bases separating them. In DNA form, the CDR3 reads TGTGCCAGTAGTATAATGACAAGTCCCAACTATGGCTACACCTTC. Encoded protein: CASSIMTSPNYGYTF.

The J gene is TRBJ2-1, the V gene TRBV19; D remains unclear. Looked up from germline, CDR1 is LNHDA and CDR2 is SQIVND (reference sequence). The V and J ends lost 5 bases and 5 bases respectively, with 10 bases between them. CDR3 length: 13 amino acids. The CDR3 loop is CASSSTRNNEQFF. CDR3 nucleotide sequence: TGTGCCAGTAGTTCAACCCGAAACAATGAGCAGTTCTTC.

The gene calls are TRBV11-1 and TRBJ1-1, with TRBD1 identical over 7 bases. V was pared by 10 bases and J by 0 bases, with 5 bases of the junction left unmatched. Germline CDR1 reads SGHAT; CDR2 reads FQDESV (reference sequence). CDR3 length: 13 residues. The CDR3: CATSGQLNTEAFF. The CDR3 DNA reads TGTGCCACCTCGGGACAGTTGAACACTGAAGCTTTCTTT.

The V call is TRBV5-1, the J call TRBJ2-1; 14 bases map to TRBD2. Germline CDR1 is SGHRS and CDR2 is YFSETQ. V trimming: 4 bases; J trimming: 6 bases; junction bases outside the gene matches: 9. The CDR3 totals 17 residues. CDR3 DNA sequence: TGCGCCAGCAGCACACGACTAGCGGGAGGGCCGCTCAATGAGCAGTTCTTC. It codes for CASSTRLAGGPLNEQFF.

The CDR3 DNA reads as TGCAGCGTTCGGACAGGGTTGAATTCACCCCTCCACTTT. This codes for CSVRTGLNSPLHF. The chain has TRBV29-1 and TRBJ1-6, with 8 nucleotides matching TRBD1. Losses at the gene ends were 5 bases for V and 7 bases for J; bases not matched to a gene: 4. This CDR3 is built from 13 residues. The V gene's germline CDR1 is SQVTM and CDR2 ANQGSEA.

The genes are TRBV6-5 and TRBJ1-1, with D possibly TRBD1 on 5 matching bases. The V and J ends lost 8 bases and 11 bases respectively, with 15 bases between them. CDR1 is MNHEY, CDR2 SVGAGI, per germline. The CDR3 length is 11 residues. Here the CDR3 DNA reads TGTGCCAGCGCCACGAGGGGTGTGGCTTTCTTT. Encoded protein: CASATRGVAFF.

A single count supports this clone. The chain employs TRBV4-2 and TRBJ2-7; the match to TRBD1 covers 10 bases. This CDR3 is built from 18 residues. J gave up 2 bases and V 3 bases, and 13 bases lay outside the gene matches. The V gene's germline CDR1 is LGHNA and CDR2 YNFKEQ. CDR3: CASSHPMGPGQGTYEQYF. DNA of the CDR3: TGTGCCAGCAGCCATCCGATGGGACCGGGACAGGGGACCTACGAGCAGTACTTC.

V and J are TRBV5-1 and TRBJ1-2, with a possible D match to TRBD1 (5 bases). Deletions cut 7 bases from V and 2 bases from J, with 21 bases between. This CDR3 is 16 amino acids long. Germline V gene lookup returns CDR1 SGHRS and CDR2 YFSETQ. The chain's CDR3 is CASGNPGTGENYGYTF. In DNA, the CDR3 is TGCGCCAGCGGCAATCCGGGTACAGGCGAAAACTATGGCTACACCTTC.

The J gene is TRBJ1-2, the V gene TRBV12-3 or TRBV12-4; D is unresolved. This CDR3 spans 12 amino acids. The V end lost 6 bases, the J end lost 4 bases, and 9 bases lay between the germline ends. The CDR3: CASRGVGYGYTF. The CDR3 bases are TGTGCCAGCAGGGGAGTAGGCTATGGCTACACCTTC.

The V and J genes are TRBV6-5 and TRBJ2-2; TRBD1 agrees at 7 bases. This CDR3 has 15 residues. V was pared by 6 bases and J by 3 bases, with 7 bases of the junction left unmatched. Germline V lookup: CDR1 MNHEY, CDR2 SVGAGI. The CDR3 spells CASSPGQRHTGELFF. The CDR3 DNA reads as TGTGCCAGCAGCCCGGGACAGCGGCACACCGGGGAGCTGTTTTTT.

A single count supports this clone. The CDR3 loop reads CASGTSGSIYEQYF. The CDR3 nucleotides are TGTGCCAGCGGGACTAGCGGGAGTATCTACGAGCAGTACTTC. The gene calls are TRBV27 and TRBJ2-7, with 14 positions matching TRBD2. Germline CDR1 is MNHEY and CDR2 is SMNVEV (reference sequence). V shed 8 bases and J 3 bases; nucleotides not matched to a gene: 3. This CDR3 is 14 amino acids long.

The CDR3 protein is CASSSVQGFNYGYTF. The DNA for the CDR3 is TGCGCCAGCAGCTCGGTACAGGGTTTTAACTATGGCTACACCTTC. This chain connects TRBV5-1 to TRBJ1-2; D might be TRBD1 (6 bases). Deletions cut 3 bases from V and 1 base from J, with 13 bases between. The CDR3 length is 15 residues. Germline V gives CDR1 SGHRS, CDR2 YFSETQ.